The 10 T cell receptor beta chains below were found in one sample sequenced in a study of monozygotic twins with inflammatory bowel disease. Each CDR3 protein gets one entry in TCRdb, which reprocessed the 5' RACE reads and gives no DNA. Recorded here are around 450,000 distinct CDR3 sequences; the top ten clones represent roughly 2.2%. The specimen sequenced was blood. These receptors all stem from a human donor with ulcerative colitis or Crohn's disease, or a healthy co-twin of an affected twin (not recorded which).

The genes are TRBV29-1 and TRBJ1-5; no DNA is available, so the TRBD1 call from TCRdb remains unchecked. CDR1 is SQVTM and CDR2 is ANQGSEA in the germline V gene. This CDR3 is 16 amino acids long. The CDR3: CSVDRVPGRYNQPQHF.

The genes are TRBV7-9 and TRBJ2-7. Germline V gives CDR1 SEHNR, CDR2 FQNEAQ (reference sequence). This CDR3 has 14 residues. The CDR3 here is CASSLSTSSYEQYF.

The gene calls are TRBV27 and TRBJ2-3; without DNA, the TCRdb call of TRBD2 cannot be checked. The CDR3 runs 18 residues. Germline CDR1 reads MNHEY; CDR2 reads SMNVEV (reference sequence). This CDR3 is CASSLLTSGSRSTDTQYF.

J is TRBJ2-1 and V is TRBV11-2; without DNA, the TCRdb call of TRBD2 cannot be checked. This CDR3 comprises 13 residues. Germline V CDR1 and CDR2: SGHAT, FQNNGV. The chain's CDR3 is CASSFSGAGEQFF.

This chain joins TRBV19 and TRBJ2-4; TCRdb proposes TRBD1, but this gene call is untestable without DNA. The CDR3 is 16 amino acids. Germline V gives CDR1 LNHDA, CDR2 SQIVND (reference sequence). The CDR3 region is CASSVTGYDAKNIQYF. The full variable domain, with the rest looked up from reference TRBV19 and TRBJ2-4, is DGGITQSPKYLFRKEGQNVTLSCEQNLNHDAMYWYRQDPGQGLRLIYYSQIVNDFQKGDIAEGYSVSREKKESFPLTVTSAQKNPTAFYLCASSVTGYDAKNIQYFGAGTRLSVL.

The chain couples TRBV25-1 to TRBJ2-7; TCRdb proposes TRBD1, but this gene call is untestable without DNA. The CDR3 length is 14 residues. Germline V CDR1 and CDR2: MGHDK, SYGVNS. This CDR3 is CARMFRGRSYEQYF.

The chain joins TRBV5-1 to TRBJ2-3. Germline assignment: CDR1 SGHRS and CDR2 YFSETQ. CDR3 length equals 13 residues. The CDR3 protein is CASSLAMPDTQYF.

This sequence joins TRBV21-1 and TRBJ2-4. TRBV21-1 corresponds to a pseudogene. The CDR3 has 18 residues. The CDR3 reads CASSKSRVEEKAKNIQYF.

V is TRBV20-1 and J is TRBJ2-1; TCRdb indicates TRBD2, and absent DNA this call remains unverified. This CDR3 has 17 amino acids. Per germline, CDR1 DFQATT and CDR2 SNEGSKA (reference sequence). CDR3 sequence reads: CSARDRSGGNSYNEQFF.

V usage is TRBV20-1 and J usage is TRBJ1-2. Germline CDR1 and CDR2: DFQATT and SNEGSKA (reference sequence). The CDR3 spans 13 residues. Here the CDR3 reads CSARREANYGYTF.